Below are 18 T cell receptor beta chains sequenced from a single sample in a study of post-analysis software for immune sequencing data. These receptors are not linked to any known antigen. Tagging with unique molecular identifiers was a feature of the TCR beta cDNA libraries. TCRdb reprocessed the PCR reads via MiXCR and lists one record per CDR3 protein. The table shows 550,000 to 700,000 distinct CDR3 sequences, with roughly 40% occurring only once. The study, taken as a whole, reports: Higher frequency in patients than in controls was seen for roughly five TRBV segments, with TRBV5-6, TRBV5-1 and TRBV20-1 among them.

What was sequenced was blood. The source is a girl aged 10 to 17 with multiple sclerosis.

This rearrangement joins TRBV6-1 to TRBJ2-1, with 8 bases that match TRBD2. Unmatched junction bases numbered 8, after V lost 4 bases and J lost 6 bases. The CDR3 covers 15 residues. CDR1 and CDR2 from the germline V gene are MNHNS and SASEGT. CDR3 DNA: TGTGCCAGCAGTGCCTTCGCGGGAGGAGTCAATGAGCAGTTCTTC. It encodes CASSAFAGGVNEQFF.

The chain combines TRBV12-3 or TRBV12-4 with TRBJ1-5; TRBD1 is a possible D gene (5 bases). The CDR3 covers 17 residues. Trimming cost V 1 base and J 4 bases, with 17 bases left between them. CDR3: CASSLVWGRGINQPQHF. DNA of the CDR3: TGTGCCAGCAGTTTAGTATGGGGGAGAGGGATTAATCAGCCCCAGCATTTT.

J is TRBJ1-1 and V is TRBV6-5; D might be TRBD1 (6 bases). The V gene's germline CDR1 is MNHEY and CDR2 SVGAGI. Trimming took 4 bases from V and 11 from J, leaving 23 bases between them. The CDR3 is 15 residues long. This CDR3 reads CASSSGGRDPDRAFF. DNA for the CDR3: TGTGCCAGCAGTTCCGGGGGCAGGGACCCCGATAGGGCTTTCTTT.

The rearrangement uses TRBV12-3 or TRBV12-4 and TRBJ2-1; D gene ambiguous. This CDR3 contains 12 residues. V was clipped by 6 bases and J by 7 bases, with 10 bases between them. The CDR3 here is CASRRLENEQFF. The CDR3 DNA follows: TGTGCCAGCAGAAGACTTGAGAATGAGCAGTTCTTC.

This rearrangement joins TRBV4-1 to TRBJ2-7, with D tentatively TRBD1 (6 bases). The CDR3 totals 15 residues. Between the trimmed V and J ends, which lost 2 bases and 2 bases, there was a span of 13 bases. Germline CDR1 and CDR2: MGHRA and YSYEKL. The CDR3 loop reads CASSQPHKGAYEQYF. The CDR3 bases are TGCGCCAGCAGCCAACCCCATAAGGGGGCCTACGAGCAGTACTTC.

The chain combines TRBV12-3 or TRBV12-4 with TRBJ2-2, with a tentative D call TRBD2 (5 bases). V lost 7 bases and J lost 4, with 13 bases in between. There are 14 residues in the CDR3. CDR3 in DNA: TGTGCCAGCACCTCTGGCGGAGGCACCGGGGAGCTGTTTTTT. Its protein product is CASTSGGGTGELFF.

This clonotype occurred a few times. The chain employs TRBV4-1 and TRBJ1-2; possible D gene TRBD1, 6 bases. Germline lookup yields CDR1 MGHRA and CDR2 YSYEKL. The CDR3 is 12 amino acids. V dropped 8 bases and J dropped 2 bases, with 9 bases sitting between them. The CDR3 sequence: CASRGQNYGYTF. Written as DNA, the CDR3 is TGCGCCAGCCGCGGACAGAACTATGGCTACACCTTC.

This clonotype was seen at least ten times. The genes are TRBV12-3 or TRBV12-4 and TRBJ2-5; TRBD2 agrees at 9 bases. This CDR3 contains 15 residues. V lost 6 bases, J lost 0 bases, and 5 bases stayed unmatched. This CDR3 is CASSRAGGNQETQYF. In DNA form, the CDR3 reads TGTGCCAGCAGCCGAGCGGGGGGTAACCAAGAGACCCAGTACTTC.

The genes are TRBV28 and TRBJ2-3, with 9 bases matching TRBD2. The CDR3 spans 15 residues. Germline loops: CDR1 MDHEN, CDR2 SYDVKM. V lost 11 bases to trimming and J lost 2 bases; unmatched junction nucleotides: 11. CDR3 residues: CAAAAGTSPTDTQYF. The CDR3, as DNA: TGTGCCGCCGCGGCAGGGACTAGCCCCACAGATACGCAGTATTTT.

This clonotype has ten or more counts. J is TRBJ2-1 and V is TRBV29-1; a possible D gene is TRBD2 (5 bases). The germline gives CDR1 SQVTM, CDR2 ANQGSEA. V lost 3 bases and J lost 7, with 7 bases in between. The CDR3 spans 11 residues. As DNA, the CDR3 is TGCAGCGTTGAGGAGGTAAATGAGCAGTTCTTC. Protein sequence: CSVEEVNEQFF.

J is TRBJ2-7 and V is TRBV11-3; 8 bases are a match to TRBD1. Germline CDR1 and CDR2: SGHNT and YENEEA. The V gene end was trimmed by 5 bases and the J gene end by 5 bases; junction bases not matched to a gene: 11. CDR3 length: 15 amino acids. In DNA form, the CDR3 reads TGTGCCAGCAGCCTCGCCCCGGGACAGGAAGACGAGCAGTACTTC. Translation gives CASSLAPGQEDEQYF.

V usage is TRBV7-6 and J usage is TRBJ2-5; D unresolved. This CDR3 is built from 14 residues. Between the trimmed V and J ends, which lost 0 bases and 4 bases, there was a span of 9 bases. Germline CDR1 SGHVS, CDR2 FNYEAQ. The DNA for the CDR3 is TGTGCCAGCAGCTTAGCGCTGCGGCCAGAGACCCAGTACTTC. This translates into CASSLALRPETQYF.

Only a few counts were recorded for this clonotype. The chain couples TRBV7-2 to TRBJ2-7; 11 bases fit TRBD2. The V gene's germline CDR1 is SGHTA and CDR2 FQGNSA. Trimming at V came to 5 bases and at J to 3 bases, leaving 6 bases not matched to a gene. This CDR3 has 15 residues. The DNA of the CDR3 is TGTGCCAGCAGCCCGCGGGGACTAGCGGACTACGAGCAGTACTTC. Amino acids: CASSPRGLADYEQYF. Supplemented by reference TRBV7-2 and TRBJ2-7, the full variable domain reads GAGVSQSPSNKVTEKGKDVELRCDPISGHTALYWYRQSLGQGLEFLIYFQGNSAPDKSGLPSDRFSAERTGGSVSTLTIQRTQQEDSAVYLCASSPRGLADYEQYFGPGTRLTVT.

This clonotype was picked up a small number of times. The chain links TRBV29-1 to TRBJ1-1; no clear D gene. Trimming took 2 bases from V and 1 from J, leaving 8 bases between them. The CDR3 extends over 13 amino acids. Per germline, CDR1 SQVTM and CDR2 ANQGSEA. The CDR3 DNA sequence: TGCAGCGTTGAACCCAGGCAGAACACTGAAGCTTTCTTT. Protein: CSVEPRQNTEAFF.

This rearrangement joins TRBV28 to TRBJ2-7; TRBD1 aligns across 7 bases. The CDR3 sequence is 14 residues long. Germline V gene lookup returns CDR1 MDHEN and CDR2 SYDVKM. V was clipped by 4 bases and J by 7 bases; unmatched bases: 10. The CDR3 coding sequence is TGTGCCAGCAGTTCCGGGACAGCCTCGAGTGAGCAGTACTTC. It yields the protein CASSSGTASSEQYF. Supplemented by reference TRBV28 and TRBJ2-7, the full variable domain reads DVKVTQSSRYLVKRTGEKVFLECVQDMDHENMFWYRQDPGLGLRLIYFSYDVKMKEKGDIPEGYSVSREKKERFSLILESASTNQTSMYLCASSSGTASSEQYFGPGTRLTVT.

The chain carries TRBV20-1 and TRBJ2-2, with D perhaps matching TRBD2 (5 bases). From germline, CDR1 is DFQATT and CDR2 SNEGSKA (reference sequence). The V end lost 3 bases, the J end lost 8 bases, and 10 bases lay between the germline ends. The CDR3 is 12 amino acids. CDR3 amino acids: CSARDSQGELFF. For the CDR3, the DNA is TGCAGTGCTAGGGACTCCCAAGGGGAGCTGTTTTTT.

There are a few counts of this clonotype. CDR3 bases: TGCAGTGCCGAGGGGGAGACCCAGTACTTC. As protein: CSAEGETQYF. This chain links TRBV20-1 with TRBJ2-5; tentatively, D is TRBD1 or TRBD2 (5 bases each). V was pared by 6 bases and J by 5 bases, with 7 bases between. The CDR3 covers 10 residues. The germline gives CDR1 DFQATT, CDR2 SNEGSKA (reference sequence).

Worth noting for this clonotype: Here the CDR3 omits its conserved ending phenylalanine or tryptophan, so a read error is the likely source. DNA for the CDR3: TGTGCCTGCCTGGAGAATGGGTGGAACGAGCAGTACTTA. It yields the protein CACLENGWNEQYL. The genes are TRBV28 and TRBJ2-4; D not certain. With the DNA end fitting TRBJ2-7 better, the J assignment may be wrong. Germline V CDR1 and CDR2: MDHEN, SYDVKM. The CDR3 consists of 13 residues.